This T cell receptor beta chain was captured in a study of Ad26.COV2.S vaccination and SARS-CoV-2 variants. About the research overall: Within the COV1001 Ad26.COV2.S trial arm, the donor was enrolled. Administration of Ad26.COV2.S was intramuscular, either once or twice 56 days apart.

Findings and limits, study-wide: Placebo recipients and vaccine recipients were similar in non-spike TCR breadth.

In regard to this clone: The antigen remains undetermined.

The V gene's germline CDR1 is SGDLS and CDR2 YYNGEE. The CDR3 is made up of 13 amino acids. With 0 bases removed from V and 8 bases from J, the gap between germline ends came to 9 bases. The table came from immunoSEQ multiplex PCR; TCRdb's copy has only in-frame clones and leaves some out. The data contain about 470,000 clones, 90% of them singletons. Regarding treatment: around 19 received Ad26.COV2.S at low or high dose, single or two shots; about five received placebo; per-sample allocation not given. Day 63 following the first vaccine or placebo injection was when the samples were taken. Whoever gave the sample was an adult aged 18-55 years in Boston.

This sequence originates from a person aged 18-60 years who received the Ad26.COV2.S COVID-19 vaccine or a placebo. This sequence joins TRBV9 and TRBJ2-1, with D maybe TRBD2 (6 bases). Material: peripheral blood, obtained in a trial of Ad26.COV2.S vaccine versus placebo. CDR3 nucleotides: TGTGCCAGCAGCGTAGGGAGGGGTTATGAGCAGTTCTTC. Translated, it gives CASSVGRGYEQFF.